One and the same sample provided the 31 T cell receptor beta chains below, sequenced in a study of blood T cell repertoires in COVID-19. Measured with immunoSEQ multiplex PCR; TCRdb has only the in-frame clones, and not every one. This table has some 320,000 clones, about 87% appearing once. Sequencing was carried out using peripheral blood. Receptors originate from a woman aged 50 to 60 who had recovered from COVID-19.

V gene TRBV7-2 combines with J gene TRBJ2-7; D not resolved. The CDR3 length is 15 residues. V dropped 2 bases and J dropped 4 bases, with 15 bases sitting between them. Germline values: CDR1 SGHTA, CDR2 FQGNSA. CDR3 nucleotide sequence: TGTGCCAGCAGCTTACAGGCGACCGAAGATTACGAGCAGTACTTC. As protein: CASSLQATEDYEQYF.

The chain recombines TRBV27 with TRBJ2-5, with 10 bases identical to TRBD2. This CDR3 contains 14 residues. Germline CDR1 is MNHEY and CDR2 is SMNVEV (reference sequence). After removal of 6 bases from V and 5 bases from J, the junction contained 6 bases not matched to a gene. CDR3 DNA: TGTGCCAGCAGACTACTAGCGGGAACGGAGACCCAGTACTTC. Encoded protein: CASRLLAGTETQYF.

This clone was recorded at least ten times. The gene calls are TRBV27 and TRBJ2-5; 7 nucleotides align to TRBD2. Per germline, CDR1 MNHEY and CDR2 SMNVEV (reference sequence). The CDR3 runs to 16 residues. V lost 0 bases to trimming and J lost 3 bases; unmatched junction nucleotides: 7. CDR3 sequence (DNA): TGTGCCAGCAGTTTATCCGCGGGAGTTAGGGAAGAGACCCAGTACTTC. It yields the protein CASSLSAGVREETQYF.

V and J are TRBV5-1 and TRBJ1-4; 7 nucleotides line up with TRBD1. CDR1 and CDR2 (germline): SGHRS, YFSETQ. The CDR3 contains 16 residues. The trim removed 4 bases at V and 4 bases at J, leaving 10 bases unmatched. This CDR3 is CASSVGRGQLNEKLFF. The CDR3 DNA follows: TGCGCCAGCAGCGTGGGCCGGGGACAGCTTAATGAAAAACTGTTTTTT.

The chain carries TRBV4-3 and TRBJ1-1; D uncertain. V was trimmed by 1 base and J by 1 base, leaving 10 bases between them. Germline CDR1 LGHNA, CDR2 YSLEER. This CDR3 is built from 15 residues. CDR3 sequence (DNA): TGCGCCAGCAGCCAAGCGGAAGGGAGGAACACTGAAGCTTTCTTT. Amino acid sequence: CASSQAEGRNTEAFF.

This clone showed up just once. The J gene is TRBJ2-7, the V gene TRBV6-2 or TRBV6-3, with 12 bases lining up with TRBD2. CDR1 is MNHEY, CDR2 SVGEGT, per germline. The V gene end was trimmed by 5 bases and the J gene end by 0 bases; junction bases not matched to a gene: 5. CDR3 size: 16 residues. CDR3 protein: CASSTSGRSSSYEQYF. CDR3 nucleotides: TGTGCCAGCAGTACTAGCGGGAGGTCGAGCTCCTACGAGCAGTACTTC.

The rearrangement links TRBV9 to TRBJ2-3; TRBD1 aligns across 7 bases. CDR3 length: 15 residues. The ends lost 4 bases at V and 1 base at J; junction bases unmatched: 6. Germline-derived CDR1 and CDR2 are SGDLS and YYNGEE. Written as DNA, the CDR3 is TGTGCCAGCAGCCAGGGGGACGGTCGCACAGATACGCAGTATTTT. This encodes CASSQGDGRTDTQYF.

The gene calls are TRBV18 and TRBJ2-2, with D perhaps TRBD1 (6 bases). Trimming removed 6 bases at V and 3 bases at J, with 14 bases between. The CDR3 runs 15 residues. Germline values: CDR1 KGHSH, CDR2 LQKENI. CDR3 in DNA: TGTGCCAGCTCGGGACAAAGGGGAGACACCGGGGAGCTGTTTTTT. Translated, it gives CASSGQRGDTGELFF.

V and J are TRBV10-3 and TRBJ2-1; TRBD1 might be the D (5 bases). The CDR3 has 15 amino acids. V was trimmed by 6 bases and J by 1 base, leaving 13 bases between them. Germline lookup yields CDR1 ENHRY and CDR2 SYGVKD. In DNA, the CDR3 is TGTGCCATCAGCGGTGGCCAGGGTTCCTACAATGAGCAGTTCTTC. Translating it yields CAISGGQGSYNEQFF.

V is TRBV10-3 and J is TRBJ2-1; TRBD2 matches at 12 bases. Germline V gene sequence: CDR1 ENHRY, CDR2 SYGVKD. After removal of 3 bases from V and 7 bases from J, the junction contained 4 bases not matched to a gene. The CDR3 has 15 residues. The DNA for the CDR3 is TGTGCCATCAGTGATCTAGCGGGAGGGCTAAATGAGCAGTTCTTC. Translation gives CAISDLAGGLNEQFF.

This chain connects TRBV2 to TRBJ1-2; possibly TRBD1 for D (5 bases). CDR3 length: 13 amino acids. Deletions cut 6 bases from V and 3 bases from J, with 11 bases between. Germline V gives CDR1 SNHLY, CDR2 FYNNEI. CDR3 sequence (DNA): TGTGCCAGCAGAGTCCGGGGGGACTATGGCTACACCTTC. This encodes CASRVRGDYGYTF.

In its sample, this clone was seen once. The chain has TRBV5-1 and TRBJ1-4; no firm D call. The CDR3 has 14 residues. V lost 5 bases and J 0 bases, leaving 8 bases between the germline ends. From germline, CDR1 is SGHRS and CDR2 YFSETQ. The CDR3 protein is CASRSGSTNEKLFF. The CDR3 coding sequence is TGCGCCAGCAGGTCCGGTTCAACTAATGAAAAACTGTTTTTT.

This clone showed up just a few times. DNA for the CDR3: TGCAGCGTTGAAGTCCTGGGAGCTGGCTATGGCTACACCTTC. It translates to CSVEVLGAGYGYTF. V usage is TRBV29-1 and J usage is TRBJ1-2, with D uncertain. The germline V gene encodes CDR1 SQVTM and CDR2 ANQGSEA. The CDR3 contains 14 residues. V was trimmed by 1 base and J by 4 bases, leaving 13 bases between them.

The chain combines TRBV19 with TRBJ2-1, with no clear D. Trimming took off 3 bases at V and 2 bases at J, with 14 bases between the two ends. The germline gives CDR1 LNHDA, CDR2 SQIVND (reference sequence). The CDR3 has 16 amino acids. CDR3 nucleotides: TGTGCCAGTAGTATTAGGCGGATAGAGCCCTACAATGAGCAGTTCTTC. Encoded protein: CASSIRRIEPYNEQFF.

The sample holds one count of this clone. V usage is TRBV29-1 and J usage is TRBJ2-1; 9 nucleotides align to TRBD2. Germline V gene lookup returns CDR1 SQVTM and CDR2 ANQGSEA. The CDR3 consists of 16 residues. CDR3 sequence (DNA): TGCAGTCTTGAGACTAGCGGTCAGGGGTCCTACAATGAGCAGTTCTTC. Its protein is CSLETSGQGSYNEQFF.

CDR3 loop: CASSPSTQEGYTF. CDR3 nucleotides: TGTGCCAGCAGTCCCTCGACCCAGGAAGGCTACACCTTC. This rearrangement joins TRBV27 to TRBJ1-2; no reliable D call. V gave up 5 bases and J gave up 8 bases, with 15 bases separating them. The CDR3 sequence is 13 residues long. The germline V gene has CDR1 MNHEY and CDR2 SMNVEV (reference sequence).

The chain is built from TRBV30 and TRBJ2-4; maybe TRBD1 (6 bases). This CDR3 region has 16 residues. The germline V gene encodes CDR1 GTSNPN and CDR2 SVGIG (reference sequence). The V and J ends lost 0 bases and 2 bases respectively, with 14 bases between them. The CDR3 nucleotides read TGTGCCTGGAGTGTACTCGACAGGTCGCCCAAAAACATTCAGTACTTC. It translates to CAWSVLDRSPKNIQYF.

The chain links TRBV7-9 to TRBJ2-1; 9 bases fit TRBD1. This CDR3 has 15 amino acids. Looked up from germline, CDR1 is SEHNR and CDR2 is FQNEAQ (reference sequence). Germline trimming cut 5 bases from V and 9 bases from J; bases unmatched to any gene: 11. CDR3 region: CASSQDRQGVGEQFF. The CDR3 DNA follows: TGTGCCAGCAGCCAGGACCGACAGGGGGTTGGTGAGCAGTTCTTC.

This sequence joins TRBV4-3 and TRBJ1-4; no clear D. This CDR3 is 15 amino acids long. Germline V gene lookup returns CDR1 LGHNA and CDR2 YSLEER. V was cut by 4 bases and J by 7 bases, with 16 bases left in between. The CDR3 bases are TGCGCCAGCAGCCCCGGGGTGGGGTTCAGTGAAAAACTGTTTTTT. It translates to CASSPGVGFSEKLFF.

The CDR3 is CASSGREPNYGYTF. DNA for the CDR3: TGTGCCAGCAGTGGCAGGGAACCCAACTATGGCTACACCTTC. This chain joins TRBV2 and TRBJ1-2; D is perhaps TRBD1 (5 bases). Trimming took 4 bases from V and 2 from J, leaving 11 bases between them. The CDR3 length is 14 residues. Germline V gives CDR1 SNHLY, CDR2 FYNNEI.

The chain links TRBV19 to TRBJ2-7, with TRBD2 matching 8 bases. Germline CDR1 reads LNHDA; CDR2 reads SQIVND (reference sequence). Losses at the gene ends were 7 bases for V and 3 bases for J; bases not matched to a gene: 8. The CDR3 sequence is 14 residues long. DNA of the CDR3: TGTGCCAGTAATCTGGGCGGGAGGAGCTACGAGCAGTACTTC. Translated: CASNLGGRSYEQYF.

The V call is TRBV7-6, the J call TRBJ2-7, with 9 bases that match TRBD2. The trim removed 2 bases at V and 0 bases at J, leaving 8 bases unmatched. Germline assignment: CDR1 SGHVS and CDR2 FNYEAQ. The CDR3 contains 17 residues. Here the CDR3 reads CASSLTRSSGASYEQYF. The CDR3 bases are TGTGCCAGCAGCTTAACCCGGTCTAGCGGGGCCTCCTACGAGCAGTACTTC.

This chain links TRBV5-1 with TRBJ2-1; 9 nucleotides align to TRBD1. J was trimmed by 3 bases and V by 3 bases; bases with no gene match: 4. This CDR3 region has 15 residues. The germline gives CDR1 SGHRS, CDR2 YFSETQ. CDR3 sequence reads: CASSWGDRDYNEQFF. For the CDR3, the DNA is TGCGCCAGCAGCTGGGGGGACAGGGACTACAATGAGCAGTTCTTC. The variable domain in full, with the rest retrieved from reference TRBV5-1 and TRBJ2-1, is KAGVTQTPRYLIKTRGQQVTLSCSPISGHRSVSWYQQTPGQGLQFLFEYFSETQRNKGNFPGRFSGRQFSNSRSEMNVSTLELGDSALYLCASSWGDRDYNEQFFGPGTRLTVL.

The sample holds one count of this clone. Other DNA variants within this sample encode the same CDR3. The V gene is TRBV9, the J gene TRBJ2-5, with a possible D match to TRBD1 (5 bases). The CDR3 totals 13 residues. Per the germline V gene, CDR1 is SGDLS and CDR2 is YYNGEE. V gave up 1 base and J gave up 1 base, with 5 bases separating them. The CDR3 region is CASSVRGQETQYF. CDR3 bases: TGTGCCAGCAGCGTAAGGGGCCAAGAGACCCAGTACTTC.

V and J are TRBV28 and TRBJ1-2, with D perhaps TRBD1 (6 bases). The CDR3 runs 16 residues. Trimming cost V 8 bases and J 0 bases, with 19 bases left between them. Germline V gene data show CDR1 as MDHEN and CDR2 as SYDVKM. CDR3 in DNA: TGTGCCAGCCGCAACGGACAGTCACTACCTAACTATGGCTACACCTTC. It encodes CASRNGQSLPNYGYTF.

This clone showed up just a few times. This chain links TRBV9 with TRBJ1-1, with D unresolved. Germline CDR1 is SGDLS and CDR2 is YYNGEE. V shed 3 bases and J shed 0 bases, with 12 bases lying between them. The CDR3 contains 15 residues. This chain's CDR3 is CASSGRTGVNTEAFF. CDR3 in DNA: TGTGCCAGCAGCGGCCGAACGGGAGTGAACACTGAAGCTTTCTTT.

V gene TRBV5-1 combines with J gene TRBJ2-2; TRBD1 might be the D (5 bases). Germline V gene data show CDR1 as SGHRS and CDR2 as YFSETQ. CDR3 length: 13 amino acids. Trimming removed 2 bases at V and 3 bases at J, with 5 bases between. CDR3 region: CASSLGDTGELFF. The CDR3 DNA sequence: TGCGCCAGCAGCTTAGGGGACACCGGGGAGCTGTTTTTT.

This clone appeared a single time. The chain employs TRBV4-3 and TRBJ2-5; TRBD1 matches 9 bases. CDR1 is LGHNA and CDR2 is YSLEER in the germline V gene. The CDR3 spans 15 residues. After removal of 2 bases from V and 5 bases from J, the junction contained 6 bases not matched to a gene. The CDR3 bases are TGCGCCAGCAGCCAACAGACAGGGGGGTTTGAGACCCAGTACTTC. Protein: CASSQQTGGFETQYF.

The rearrangement uses TRBV3-1 (or the pseudogene TRBV3-2) and TRBJ1-1; maybe TRBD1 (6 bases). Trimming removed 1 base from V and 5 bases from J, with 14 bases in between. Germline lookup yields CDR1 LGHDT and CDR2 YNNKEL (reference sequence). The CDR3 spans 15 residues. The CDR3 sequence: CASSQGGGRGTEAFF. The CDR3 bases are TGTGCCAGCAGCCAAGGTGGAGGGAGGGGGACTGAAGCTTTCTTT.

The chain has TRBV9 and TRBJ2-1; D not resolved. The CDR3 totals 13 residues. Germline CDR1 and CDR2: SGDLS and YYNGEE. V was pared by 0 bases and J by 2 bases, with 3 bases between. CDR3 sequence (DNA): TGTGCCAGCAGCGTAGAGCCCTACAATGAGCAGTTCTTC. This sequence encodes CASSVEPYNEQFF.

The J gene is TRBJ2-1, the V gene TRBV16; a possible D gene is TRBD1 (6 bases). Germline values: CDR1 KGHSY, CDR2 FQNENV. CDR3 length: 16 residues. Deletions cut 5 bases from V and 9 bases from J, with 23 bases between. The CDR3 sequence is CASSVETGVSLGEQFF. The CDR3 nucleotides read TGTGCCAGCAGCGTTGAGACAGGTGTTTCTTTAGGTGAGCAGTTCTTC.